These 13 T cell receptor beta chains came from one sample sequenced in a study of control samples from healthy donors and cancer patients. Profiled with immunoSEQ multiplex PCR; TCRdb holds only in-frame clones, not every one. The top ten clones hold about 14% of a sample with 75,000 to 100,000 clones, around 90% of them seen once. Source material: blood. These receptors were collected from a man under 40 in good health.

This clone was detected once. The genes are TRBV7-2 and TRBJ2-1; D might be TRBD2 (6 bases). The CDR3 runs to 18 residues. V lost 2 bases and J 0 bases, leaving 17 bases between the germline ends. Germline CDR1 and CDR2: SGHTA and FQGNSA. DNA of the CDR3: TGTGCCAGCAGCTTATTCGGTAGCGGTTCGACCTCCTACAATGAGCAGTTCTTC. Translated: CASSLFGSGSTSYNEQFF. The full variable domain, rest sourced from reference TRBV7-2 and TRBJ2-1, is GAGVSQSPSNKVTEKGKDVELRCDPISGHTALYWYRQSLGQGLEFLIYFQGNSAPDKSGLPSDRFSAERTGGSVSTLTIQRTQQEDSAVYLCASSLFGSGSTSYNEQFFGPGTRLTVL.

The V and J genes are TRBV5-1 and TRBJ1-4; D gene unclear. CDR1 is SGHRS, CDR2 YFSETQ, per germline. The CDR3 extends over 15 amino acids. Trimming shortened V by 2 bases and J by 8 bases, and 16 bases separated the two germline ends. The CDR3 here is CASSLDSSGGEKLFF. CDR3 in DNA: TGCGCCAGCAGCTTAGATAGCAGTGGTGGGGAAAAACTGTTTTTT.

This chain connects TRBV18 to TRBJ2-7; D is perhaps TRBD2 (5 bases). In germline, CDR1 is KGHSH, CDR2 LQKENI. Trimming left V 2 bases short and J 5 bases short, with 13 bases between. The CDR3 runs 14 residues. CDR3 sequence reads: CASSPELQRHEQYF. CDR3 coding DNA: TGTGCCAGCTCACCAGAGTTACAGCGGCACGAGCAGTACTTC.

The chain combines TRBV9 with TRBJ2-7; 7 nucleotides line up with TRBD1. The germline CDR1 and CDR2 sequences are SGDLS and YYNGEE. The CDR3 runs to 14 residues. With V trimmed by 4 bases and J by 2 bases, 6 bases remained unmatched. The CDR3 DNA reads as TGTGCCAGCAGCCCACTAGACAGGGCCTACGAGCAGTACTTC. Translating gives CASSPLDRAYEQYF.

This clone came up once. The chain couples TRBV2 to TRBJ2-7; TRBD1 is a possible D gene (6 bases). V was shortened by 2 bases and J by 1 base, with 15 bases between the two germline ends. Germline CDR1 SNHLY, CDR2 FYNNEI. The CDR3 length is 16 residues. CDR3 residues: CASSELHRVGSYEQYF. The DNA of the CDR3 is TGTGCCAGCAGTGAATTACACAGGGTGGGGTCCTACGAGCAGTACTTC.

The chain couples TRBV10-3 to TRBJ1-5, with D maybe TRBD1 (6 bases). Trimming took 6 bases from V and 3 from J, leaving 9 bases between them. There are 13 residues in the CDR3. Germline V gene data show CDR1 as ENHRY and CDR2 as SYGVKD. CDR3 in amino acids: CAIRDSLNQPQHF. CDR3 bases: TGTGCCATCAGGGACAGTCTCAATCAGCCCCAGCATTTT.

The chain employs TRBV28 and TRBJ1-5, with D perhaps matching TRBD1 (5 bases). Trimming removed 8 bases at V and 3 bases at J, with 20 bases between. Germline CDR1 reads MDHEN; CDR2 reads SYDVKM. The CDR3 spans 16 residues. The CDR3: CASLLGLDRNNQPQHF. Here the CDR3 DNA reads TGTGCCAGCCTACTGGGGCTAGACAGAAACAATCAGCCCCAGCATTTT.

CDR3 bases: TGTGCCAGCAGCTTGTGGACTAGCGGGGGACTCCAAGAGACCCAGTACTTC. Translating gives CASSLWTSGGLQETQYF. This chain links TRBV11-3 with TRBJ2-5; 13 bases agree with TRBD2. In germline, CDR1 is SGHNT, CDR2 YENEEA. V shed 3 bases, J shed 1 base, and the junction held 5 bases outside the gene matches. This CDR3 contains 17 residues.

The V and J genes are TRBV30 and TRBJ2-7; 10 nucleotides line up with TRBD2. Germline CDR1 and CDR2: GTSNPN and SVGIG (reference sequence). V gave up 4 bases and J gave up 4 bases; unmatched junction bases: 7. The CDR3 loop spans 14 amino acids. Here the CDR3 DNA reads TGTGCCTGGAAGGCCCTAGCGGGAGCGTACGAGCAGTACTTC. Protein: CAWKALAGAYEQYF.

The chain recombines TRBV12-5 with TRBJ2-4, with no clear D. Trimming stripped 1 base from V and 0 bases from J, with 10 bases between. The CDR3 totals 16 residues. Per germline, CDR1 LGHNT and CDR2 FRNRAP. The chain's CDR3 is CASGLDGWGAKNIQYF. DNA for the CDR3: TGTGCTAGTGGTTTGGACGGCTGGGGAGCCAAAAACATTCAGTACTTC.

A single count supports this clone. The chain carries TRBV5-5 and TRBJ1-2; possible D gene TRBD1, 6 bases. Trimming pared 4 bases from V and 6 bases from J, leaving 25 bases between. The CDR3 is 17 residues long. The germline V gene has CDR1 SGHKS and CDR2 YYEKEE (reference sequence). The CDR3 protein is CASSPQGVGTLANGYTF. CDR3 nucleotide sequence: TGTGCCAGCAGCCCCCAAGGGGTCGGGACATTAGCGAATGGCTACACCTTC.

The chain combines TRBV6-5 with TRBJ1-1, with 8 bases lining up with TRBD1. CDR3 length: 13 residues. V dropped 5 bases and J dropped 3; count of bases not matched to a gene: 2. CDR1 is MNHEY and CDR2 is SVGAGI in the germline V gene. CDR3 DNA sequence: TGTGCCAGCAGTATACAGGGGGACACTGAAGCTTTCTTT. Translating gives CASSIQGDTEAFF.

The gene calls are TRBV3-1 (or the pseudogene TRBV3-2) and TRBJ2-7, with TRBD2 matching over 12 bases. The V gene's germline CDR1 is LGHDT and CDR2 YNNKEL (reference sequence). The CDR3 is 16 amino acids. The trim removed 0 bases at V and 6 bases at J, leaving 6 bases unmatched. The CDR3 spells CASSQDLAGGPGEQYF. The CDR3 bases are TGTGCCAGCAGCCAAGATCTAGCGGGAGGGCCCGGCGAGCAGTACTTC.